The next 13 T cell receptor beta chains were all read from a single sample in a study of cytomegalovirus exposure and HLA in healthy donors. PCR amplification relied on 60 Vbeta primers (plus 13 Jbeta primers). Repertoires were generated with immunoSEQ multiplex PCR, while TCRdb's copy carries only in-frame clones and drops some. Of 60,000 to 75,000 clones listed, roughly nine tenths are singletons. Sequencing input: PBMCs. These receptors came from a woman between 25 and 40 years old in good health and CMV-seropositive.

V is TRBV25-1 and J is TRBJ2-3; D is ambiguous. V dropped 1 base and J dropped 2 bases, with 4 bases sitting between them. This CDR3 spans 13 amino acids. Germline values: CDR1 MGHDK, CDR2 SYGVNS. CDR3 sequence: CASSEFSTDTQYF. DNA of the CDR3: TGTGCCAGCAGTGAATTCTCCACAGATACGCAGTATTTT.

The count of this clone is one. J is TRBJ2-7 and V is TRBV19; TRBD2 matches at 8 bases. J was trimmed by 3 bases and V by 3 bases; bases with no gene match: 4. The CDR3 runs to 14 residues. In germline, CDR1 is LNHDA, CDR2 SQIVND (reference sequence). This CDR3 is CASSIGRGSYEQYF. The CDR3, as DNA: TGTGCCAGTAGTATCGGGAGGGGTAGCTACGAGCAGTACTTC.

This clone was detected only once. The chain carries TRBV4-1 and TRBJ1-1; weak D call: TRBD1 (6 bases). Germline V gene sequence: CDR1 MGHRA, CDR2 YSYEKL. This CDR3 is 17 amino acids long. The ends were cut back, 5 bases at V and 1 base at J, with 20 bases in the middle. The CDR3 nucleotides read TGCGCCAGCAGCACTAGACAGGCGGGGGCATCGAACACTGAAGCTTTCTTT. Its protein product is CASSTRQAGASNTEAFF.

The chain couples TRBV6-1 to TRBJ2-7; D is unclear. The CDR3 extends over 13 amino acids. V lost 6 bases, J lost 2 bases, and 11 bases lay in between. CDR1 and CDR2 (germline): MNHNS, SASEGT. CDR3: CASRVSTPYEQYF. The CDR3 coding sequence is TGTGCCAGCAGAGTGAGTACCCCCTACGAGCAGTACTTC.

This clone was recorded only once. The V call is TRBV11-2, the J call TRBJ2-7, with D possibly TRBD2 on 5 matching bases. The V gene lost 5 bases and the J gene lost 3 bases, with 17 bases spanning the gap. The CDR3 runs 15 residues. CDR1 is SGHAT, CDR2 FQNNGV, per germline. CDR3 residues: CASSLYTASSYEQYF. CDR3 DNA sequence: TGTGCCAGCAGCCTATATACGGCTAGCAGCTACGAGCAGTACTTC.

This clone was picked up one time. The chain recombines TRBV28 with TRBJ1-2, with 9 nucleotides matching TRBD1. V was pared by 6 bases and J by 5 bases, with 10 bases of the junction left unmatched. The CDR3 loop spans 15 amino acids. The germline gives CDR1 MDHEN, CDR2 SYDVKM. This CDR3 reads CASREPGQGIYGYTF. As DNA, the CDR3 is TGTGCCAGCAGAGAACCGGGACAGGGCATTTATGGCTACACCTTC.

The CDR3 DNA is TGTGCCAGCAGCTCCTGGGGAGGGAGCAATCAGCCCCAGCATTTT. Its protein is CASSSWGGSNQPQHF. V usage is TRBV7-2 and J usage is TRBJ1-5; unclear D gene. V was clipped by 4 bases and J by 1 base, with 11 bases between them. Germline V gene sequence: CDR1 SGHTA, CDR2 FQGNSA. This CDR3 contains 15 residues.

The CDR3 DNA reads as TGCAGCGTTGTACGGGGAACTGAAGCTTTCTTT. Translating it yields CSVVRGTEAFF. The chain uses TRBV29-1 and TRBJ1-1; D unresolved. CDR1 is SQVTM and CDR2 is ANQGSEA in the germline V gene. Trimming took off 4 bases at V and 5 bases at J, with 8 bases between the two ends. CDR3 length: 11 residues.

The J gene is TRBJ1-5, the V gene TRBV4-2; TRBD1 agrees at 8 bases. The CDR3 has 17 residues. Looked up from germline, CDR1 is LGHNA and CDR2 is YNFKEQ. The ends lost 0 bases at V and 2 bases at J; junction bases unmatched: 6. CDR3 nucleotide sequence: TGTGCCAGCAGCCAAGATCCGGGACAGGAGGGCAATCAGCCCCAGCATTTT. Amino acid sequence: CASSQDPGQEGNQPQHF.

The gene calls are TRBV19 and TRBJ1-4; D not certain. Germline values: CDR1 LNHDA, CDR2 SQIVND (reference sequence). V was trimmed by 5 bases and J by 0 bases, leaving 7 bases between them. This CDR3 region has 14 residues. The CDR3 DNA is TGTGCCAGTAGTCCGTCAGCAACTAATGAAAAACTGTTTTTT. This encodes CASSPSATNEKLFF.

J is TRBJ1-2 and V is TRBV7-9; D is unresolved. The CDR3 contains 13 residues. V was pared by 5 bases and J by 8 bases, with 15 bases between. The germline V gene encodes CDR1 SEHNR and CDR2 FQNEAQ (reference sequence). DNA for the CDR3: TGTGCCAGCAGCCTTTCAGACATGTCCGGCTACACCTTC. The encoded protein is CASSLSDMSGYTF.

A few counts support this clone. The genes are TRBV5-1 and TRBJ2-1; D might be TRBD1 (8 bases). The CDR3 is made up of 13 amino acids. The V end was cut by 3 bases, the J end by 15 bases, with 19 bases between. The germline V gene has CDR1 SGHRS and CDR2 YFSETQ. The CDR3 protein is CASSYIQGGLGFF. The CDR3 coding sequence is TGCGCCAGCAGCTACATACAGGGGGGGTTAGGGTTCTTC.

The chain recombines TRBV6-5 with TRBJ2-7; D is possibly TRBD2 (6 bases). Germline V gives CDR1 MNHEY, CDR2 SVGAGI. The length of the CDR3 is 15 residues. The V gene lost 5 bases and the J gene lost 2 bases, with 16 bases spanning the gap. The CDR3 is CASSPRDPGAYEQYF. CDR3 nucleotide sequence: TGTGCCAGCAGTCCCCGGGATCCGGGAGCCTACGAGCAGTACTTC.